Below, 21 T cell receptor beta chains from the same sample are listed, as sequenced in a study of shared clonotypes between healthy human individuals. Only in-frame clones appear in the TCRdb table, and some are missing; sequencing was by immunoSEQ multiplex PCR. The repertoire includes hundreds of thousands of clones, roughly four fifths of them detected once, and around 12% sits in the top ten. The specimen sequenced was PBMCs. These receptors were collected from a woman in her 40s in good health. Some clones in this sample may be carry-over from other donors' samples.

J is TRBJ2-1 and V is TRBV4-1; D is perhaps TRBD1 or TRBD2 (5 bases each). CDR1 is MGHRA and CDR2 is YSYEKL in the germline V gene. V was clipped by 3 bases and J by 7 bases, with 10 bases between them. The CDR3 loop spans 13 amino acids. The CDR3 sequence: CASSQGTPNEQFF. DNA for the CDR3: TGCGCCAGCAGCCAGGGGACGCCGAATGAGCAGTTCTTC.

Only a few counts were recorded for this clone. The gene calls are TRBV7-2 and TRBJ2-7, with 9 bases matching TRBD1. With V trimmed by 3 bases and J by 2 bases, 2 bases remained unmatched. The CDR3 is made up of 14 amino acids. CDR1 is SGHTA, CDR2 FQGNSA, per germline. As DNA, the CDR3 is TGTGCCAGCAGCTTCACAGGGGGCCCCTACGAGCAGTACTTC. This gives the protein CASSFTGGPYEQYF.

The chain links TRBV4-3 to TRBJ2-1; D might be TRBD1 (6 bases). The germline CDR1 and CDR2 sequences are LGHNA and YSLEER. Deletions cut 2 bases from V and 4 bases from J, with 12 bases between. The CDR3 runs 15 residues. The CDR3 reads CASSQRQDIYNEQFF. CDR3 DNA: TGCGCCAGCAGCCAACGACAGGACATTTACAATGAGCAGTTCTTC.

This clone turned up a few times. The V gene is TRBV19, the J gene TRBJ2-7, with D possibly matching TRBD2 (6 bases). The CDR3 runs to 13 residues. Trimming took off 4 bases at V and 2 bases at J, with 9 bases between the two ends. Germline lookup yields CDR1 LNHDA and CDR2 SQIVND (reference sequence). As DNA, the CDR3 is TGTGCCAGTAGTACCCGGACTACCTACGAGCAGTACTTC. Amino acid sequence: CASSTRTTYEQYF.

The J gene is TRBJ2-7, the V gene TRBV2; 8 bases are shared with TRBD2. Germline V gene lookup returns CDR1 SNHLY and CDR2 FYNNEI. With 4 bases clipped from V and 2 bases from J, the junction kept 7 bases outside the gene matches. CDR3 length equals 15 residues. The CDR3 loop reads CASSGQTSVPYEQYF. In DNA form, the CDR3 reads TGTGCCAGCAGTGGTCAGACTAGCGTACCCTACGAGCAGTACTTC.

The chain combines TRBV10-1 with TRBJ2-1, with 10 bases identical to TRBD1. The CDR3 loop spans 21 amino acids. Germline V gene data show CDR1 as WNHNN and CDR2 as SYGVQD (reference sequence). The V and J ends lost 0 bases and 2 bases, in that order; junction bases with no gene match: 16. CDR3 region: CASSESLTGQGTLAAYNEQFF. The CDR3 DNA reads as TGCGCCAGCAGTGAGTCGCTGACGGGACAGGGGACCCTAGCGGCCTACAATGAGCAGTTCTTC.

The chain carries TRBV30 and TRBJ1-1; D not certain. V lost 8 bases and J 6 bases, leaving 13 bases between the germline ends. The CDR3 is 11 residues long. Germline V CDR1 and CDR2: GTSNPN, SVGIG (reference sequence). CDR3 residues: CARGAGPEAFF. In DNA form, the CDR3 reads TGTGCCAGAGGAGCCGGACCTGAAGCTTTCTTT.

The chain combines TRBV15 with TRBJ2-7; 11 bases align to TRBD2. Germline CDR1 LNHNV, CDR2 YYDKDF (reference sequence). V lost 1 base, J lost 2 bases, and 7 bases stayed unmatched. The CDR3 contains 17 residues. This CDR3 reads CATSRGRGSGRAYEQYF. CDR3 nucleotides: TGTGCCACCAGCAGAGGTAGGGGTAGCGGGAGGGCCTACGAGCAGTACTTC.

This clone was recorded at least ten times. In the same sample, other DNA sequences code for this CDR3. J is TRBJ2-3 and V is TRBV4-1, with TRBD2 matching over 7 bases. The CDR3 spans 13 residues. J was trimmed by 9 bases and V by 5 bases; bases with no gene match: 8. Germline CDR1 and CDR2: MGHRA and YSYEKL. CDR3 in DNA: TGCGCCAGCAGCACGAGCGGGGAATTAACGCAGTATTTT. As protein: CASSTSGELTQYF.

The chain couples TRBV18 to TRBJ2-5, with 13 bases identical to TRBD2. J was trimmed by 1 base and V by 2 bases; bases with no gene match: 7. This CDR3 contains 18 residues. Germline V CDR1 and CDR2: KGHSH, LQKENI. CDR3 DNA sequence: TGTGCCAGCTCACCATTGCGGGGGACTAGCGGGATCCAAGAGACCCAGTACTTC. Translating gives CASSPLRGTSGIQETQYF.

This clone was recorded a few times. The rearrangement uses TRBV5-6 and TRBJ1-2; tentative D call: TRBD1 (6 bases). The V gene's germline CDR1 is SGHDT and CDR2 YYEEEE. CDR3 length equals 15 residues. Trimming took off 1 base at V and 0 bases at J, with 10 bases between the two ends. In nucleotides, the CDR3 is TGTGCCAGCAGCTTGCGACAGGTTTCTAACTATGGCTACACCTTC. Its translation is CASSLRQVSNYGYTF.

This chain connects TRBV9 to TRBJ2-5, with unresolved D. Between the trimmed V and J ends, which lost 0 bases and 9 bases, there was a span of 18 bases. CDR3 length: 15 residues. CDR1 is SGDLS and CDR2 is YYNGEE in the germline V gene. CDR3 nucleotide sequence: TGTGCCAGCAGCGTAGCGGCTACCCCTGATGAGGCCCAGTACTTC. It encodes CASSVAATPDEAQYF.

The CDR3 DNA is TGTGCCAGCAGCAGGGACAGTGGGGAGCAGTACTTC. Its translation: CASSRDSGEQYF. J is TRBJ2-7 and V is TRBV5-4; 7 bases align to TRBD1. V lost 4 bases to trimming and J lost 7 bases; unmatched junction nucleotides: 5. The length of the CDR3 is 12 residues. Germline CDR1 and CDR2: SGHNT and YYREEE (reference sequence).

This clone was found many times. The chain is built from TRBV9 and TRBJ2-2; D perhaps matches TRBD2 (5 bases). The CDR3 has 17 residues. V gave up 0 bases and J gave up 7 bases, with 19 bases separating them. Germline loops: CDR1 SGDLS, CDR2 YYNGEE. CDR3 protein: CASSVEGGLREGGELFF. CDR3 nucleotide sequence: TGTGCCAGCAGCGTAGAAGGTGGACTCCGAGAGGGCGGGGAGCTGTTTTTT.

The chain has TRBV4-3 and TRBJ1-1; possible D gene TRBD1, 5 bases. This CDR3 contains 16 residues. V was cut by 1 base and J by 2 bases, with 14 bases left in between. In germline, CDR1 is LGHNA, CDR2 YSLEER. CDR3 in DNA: TGCGCCAGCAGCCAAGTTGGCGAGGACACCAACACTGAAGCTTTCTTT. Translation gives CASSQVGEDTNTEAFF.

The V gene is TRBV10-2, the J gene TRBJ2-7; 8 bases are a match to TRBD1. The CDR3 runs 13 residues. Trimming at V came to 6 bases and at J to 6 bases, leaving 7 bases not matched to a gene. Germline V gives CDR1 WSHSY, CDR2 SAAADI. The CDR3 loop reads CASRPGQVGEQYF. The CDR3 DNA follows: TGCGCCAGCAGACCGGGACAGGTTGGCGAGCAGTACTTC.

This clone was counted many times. The DNA of the CDR3 is TGTGCCAGCAGTTACGACACAGGGACCGATGAGACCCAGTACTTC. It yields the protein CASSYDTGTDETQYF. The rearrangement joins TRBV6-5 to TRBJ2-5, with a weak D call TRBD1 (6 bases). Germline CDR1 MNHEY, CDR2 SVGAGI. The CDR3 sequence is 15 residues long. Between the trimmed V and J ends, which lost 2 bases and 5 bases, there was a span of 15 bases.

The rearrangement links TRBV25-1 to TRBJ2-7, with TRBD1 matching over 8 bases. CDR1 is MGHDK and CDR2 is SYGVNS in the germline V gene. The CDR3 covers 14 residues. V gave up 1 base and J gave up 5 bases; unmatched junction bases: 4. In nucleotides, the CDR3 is TGTGCCAGCAGTGAATGGACAGGGTCGGACGAGCAGTACTTC. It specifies CASSEWTGSDEQYF.

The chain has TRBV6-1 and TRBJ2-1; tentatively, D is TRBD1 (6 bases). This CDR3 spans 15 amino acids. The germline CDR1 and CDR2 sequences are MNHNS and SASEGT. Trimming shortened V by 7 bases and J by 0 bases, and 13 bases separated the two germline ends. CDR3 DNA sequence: TGTGCCAGCACTTCTGGGGGCTACTCCTACAATGAGCAGTTCTTC. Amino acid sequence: CASTSGGYSYNEQFF.

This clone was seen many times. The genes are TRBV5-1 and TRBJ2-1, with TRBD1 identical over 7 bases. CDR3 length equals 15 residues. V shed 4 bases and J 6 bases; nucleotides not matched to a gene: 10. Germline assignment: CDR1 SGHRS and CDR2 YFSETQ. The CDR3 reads CASSPRTGGTNEQFF. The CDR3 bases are TGCGCCAGCAGCCCCCGGACAGGTGGTACCAATGAGCAGTTCTTC.

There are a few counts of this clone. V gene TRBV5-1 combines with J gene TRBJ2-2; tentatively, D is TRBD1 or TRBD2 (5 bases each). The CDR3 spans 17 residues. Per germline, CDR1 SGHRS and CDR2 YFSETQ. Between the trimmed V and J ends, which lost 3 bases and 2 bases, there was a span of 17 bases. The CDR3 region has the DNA TGCGCCAGCAGCTCTACTGGGGGACCAACCAACACCGGGGAGCTGTTTTTT. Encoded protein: CASSSTGGPTNTGELFF.